These 21 T cell receptor beta chains were sequenced from one sample in a study of response to subunit inactivated influenza vaccine. One entry per CDR3 protein, called by TCRdb with MiXCR from the RT-PCR reads. Counted here are some 500,000 distinct CDR3 sequences, more than 15% occurring once; the ten biggest clones make up over 2.5%. The sample here was CD4+ T cells sorted from PBMCs, taken roughly 24 months after vaccination. The receptor source for this set is a man aged 50 to 69 who received an inactivated influenza vaccine.

The chain couples TRBV5-1 to TRBJ1-1; TRBD1 agrees at 10 bases. CDR3 length: 16 residues. Trimming removed 3 bases from V and 1 base from J; junction bases left unmatched: 6. Germline V gives CDR1 SGHRS, CDR2 YFSETQ. The CDR3 region is CASSSGQGDRNTEAFF. CDR3 nucleotide sequence: TGCGCCAGCAGCTCCGGACAGGGGGACCGGAACACTGAAGCTTTCTTT.

The chain has TRBV7-2 and TRBJ2-1, with TRBD2 matching over 10 bases. CDR3 size: 18 residues. Germline V gene data show CDR1 as SGHTA and CDR2 as FQGNSA. J gave up 8 bases and V 0 bases, and 13 bases lay outside the gene matches. The CDR3 nucleotides read TGTGCCAGCAGCTTAGCGCTAGGTTGGACTAGCGGTTGGGATGAGCAGTTCTTC. Its protein product is CASSLALGWTSGWDEQFF.

This chain links TRBV6-2 or TRBV6-3 with TRBJ2-5; unclear D gene. V was clipped by 7 bases and J by 5 bases, with 8 bases between them. The germline CDR1 and CDR2 sequences are MNHEY and SVGEGT. The CDR3 spans 11 residues. In DNA, the CDR3 is TGTGCCAGCAAACTCGACGAGACCCAGTACTTC. It is translated as CASKLDETQYF.

This clonotype was seen at least ten times. The J gene is TRBJ1-1, the V gene TRBV7-9; D gene uncertain. This CDR3 spans 14 amino acids. CDR1 is SEHNR, CDR2 FQNEAQ, per germline (reference sequence). V shed 4 bases and J shed 4 bases, with 13 bases lying between them. CDR3 residues: CASSYEGLGTEAFF. The CDR3 DNA sequence: TGTGCCAGCAGCTATGAGGGTTTAGGCACTGAAGCTTTCTTT.

This clonotype was seen just once. Relative to the germline gene, one junction end is altered; a read error may explain this. The rearrangement uses TRBV5-1 and TRBJ1-6; TRBD1 aligns across 10 bases. Germline lookup yields CDR1 SGHRS and CDR2 YFSETQ. CDR3 length equals 16 residues. CDR3 nucleotides: TGCGCCAGCAGCTCGGACAGGGGGAACTATAATTCACCCCTCTACTTT. Translation: CASSSDRGNYNSPLYF.

The genes are TRBV29-1 and TRBJ1-1; 7 nucleotides match TRBD1. The CDR3 runs 14 residues. V lost 4 bases and J lost 1; bases outside the gene matches: 6. Germline CDR1 reads SQVTM; CDR2 reads ANQGSEA. CDR3 bases: TGCAGCGTTGCCCAGGGGGGAACGAACACTGAAGCTTTCTTT. As protein: CSVAQGGTNTEAFF.

This clonotype was observed at least ten times. The V and J genes are TRBV7-2 and TRBJ1-1; a weak D match, TRBD1 (5 bases). Trimming pared 0 bases from V and 6 bases from J, leaving 8 bases between. Germline values: CDR1 SGHTA, CDR2 FQGNSA. This CDR3 is 13 amino acids long. The CDR3 sequence is CASSLAGGAEAFF. CDR3 sequence (DNA): TGTGCCAGCAGCTTAGCGGGGGGGGCTGAAGCTTTCTTT.

In this sample, this clonotype turned up a few times. The chain has TRBV18 and TRBJ1-2; TRBD1 is a possible D gene (5 bases). V was pared by 3 bases and J by 5 bases, with 13 bases between. CDR3 length: 14 amino acids. Germline CDR1 is KGHSH and CDR2 is LQKENI. As DNA, the CDR3 is TGTGCCAGCTCACCGGAGACAGCCCGTTATGGCTACACCTTC. This codes for CASSPETARYGYTF.

The chain joins TRBV6-1 to TRBJ1-1; 9 bases are shared with TRBD1. The CDR3 consists of 14 residues. Germline loops: CDR1 MNHNS, CDR2 SASEGT. V gave up 6 bases and J gave up 3 bases; unmatched junction bases: 5. CDR3 region: CASRQGASHTEAFF. The CDR3 DNA follows: TGTGCCAGCAGACAGGGGGCTTCCCACACTGAAGCTTTCTTT.

CDR3 amino acids: CASSPPLGNTEAFF. CDR3 sequence (DNA): TGTGCCAGCTCACCACCTTTGGGTAACACTGAAGCTTTCTTT. The chain employs TRBV18 and TRBJ1-1; no firm D call. The CDR3 runs 14 residues. The ends were cut back, 0 bases at V and 2 bases at J, with 7 bases in the middle. Germline CDR1 is KGHSH and CDR2 is LQKENI.

V usage is TRBV7-9 and J usage is TRBJ2-3; D unclear. The CDR3 runs 13 residues. Germline-derived CDR1 and CDR2 are SEHNR and FQNEAQ (reference sequence). V lost 3 bases, J lost 4 bases, and 8 bases lay in between. CDR3 in DNA: TGTGCCAGCAGCTTCATACGGGCAGATACGCAGTATTTT. This translates into CASSFIRADTQYF.

This clonotype has just a few counts. The chain is built from TRBV9 and TRBJ1-4, with 7 bases that match TRBD1. The length of the CDR3 is 15 residues. V trimming: 3 bases; J trimming: 0 bases; junction bases outside the gene matches: 2. Germline CDR1 SGDLS, CDR2 YYNGEE. The CDR3 protein is CASSEGTATNEKLFF. The CDR3, as DNA: TGTGCCAGCAGCGAGGGGACAGCAACTAATGAAAAACTGTTTTTT.

There are a few counts of this clonotype. The V call is TRBV5-1, the J call TRBJ2-7; TRBD2 matches 8 bases. CDR3 length: 16 amino acids. CDR1 is SGHRS, CDR2 YFSETQ, per germline. With V trimmed by 4 bases and J by 2 bases, 11 bases remained unmatched. CDR3 sequence (DNA): TGCGCCAGCAGCCTGCGGAGTAGCGGGATACCCTACGAGCAGTACTTC. Encoded protein: CASSLRSSGIPYEQYF.

This clonotype was counted between two and nine times. The chain links TRBV12-3 or TRBV12-4 to TRBJ1-1; D is uncertain. Trimming took off 3 bases at V and 1 base at J, with 9 bases between the two ends. The CDR3 covers 14 residues. CDR3 bases: TGTGCCAGCAGTTTCGGACTGGGGAACACTGAAGCTTTCTTT. Protein: CASSFGLGNTEAFF.

This clonotype was seen only a few times. The V gene is TRBV28, the J gene TRBJ2-3; D is uncertain. Trimming took 6 bases from V and 4 from J, leaving 11 bases between them. From germline, CDR1 is MDHEN and CDR2 SYDVKM. CDR3 length: 13 amino acids. The CDR3 loop is CASSLESPDTQYF. For the CDR3, the DNA is TGTGCCAGCAGCCTAGAGAGCCCAGATACGCAGTATTTT.

This clonotype was counted a few times. The chain combines TRBV7-8 with TRBJ2-7, with a weak D call TRBD2 (5 bases). The CDR3 has 13 amino acids. Between the trimmed V and J ends, which lost 3 bases and 5 bases, there was a span of 11 bases. Germline values: CDR1 SGHVS, CDR2 FQNEAQ. CDR3 residues: CASSFTGFDEQYF. In DNA form, the CDR3 reads TGTGCCAGCAGCTTCACGGGGTTCGACGAGCAGTACTTC.

This clonotype has just a few counts. The rearrangement uses TRBV28 and TRBJ2-3; no reliable D call. The CDR3 length is 12 residues. Germline CDR1 reads MDHEN; CDR2 reads SYDVKM. V lost 5 bases and J lost 5, with 8 bases in between. The CDR3 DNA reads as TGTGCCAGCAGTACGGTGAGAGATACGCAGTATTTT. Translating gives CASSTVRDTQYF.

This clonotype was counted ten times or more. The rearrangement links TRBV5-1 to TRBJ2-7; 7 bases align to TRBD1. The junction had 4 bases not matched to a gene; V was cut back by 2 bases and J by 2 bases. Germline CDR1 reads SGHRS; CDR2 reads YFSETQ. The CDR3 is made up of 14 amino acids. In nucleotides, the CDR3 is TGCGCCAGCAGCTTCGGGGACAGAGCCTACGAGCAGTACTTC. Encoded protein: CASSFGDRAYEQYF. Looking up the rest from reference TRBV5-1 and TRBJ2-7 gives the full variable domain: KAGVTQTPRYLIKTRGQQVTLSCSPISGHRSVSWYQQTPGQGLQFLFEYFSETQRNKGNFPGRFSGRQFSNSRSEMNVSTLELGDSALYLCASSFGDRAYEQYFGPGTRLTVT.

This sequence joins TRBV7-9 and TRBJ2-2; D is unclear. CDR1 is SEHNR, CDR2 FQNEAQ, per germline (reference sequence). V lost 5 bases and J 0 bases, leaving 7 bases between the germline ends. The CDR3 is 14 residues long. The CDR3 loop reads CASSTTANTGELFF. In DNA form, the CDR3 reads TGTGCCAGCAGCACGACTGCGAACACCGGGGAGCTGTTTTTT.

DNA for the CDR3: TGTGCCAGCAGCTTCAGCGGGGGGGCCGGAGATACGCAGTATTTT. Its translation is CASSFSGGAGDTQYF. The rearrangement joins TRBV5-6 to TRBJ2-3; 10 bases are a match to TRBD2. This CDR3 has 15 amino acids. V trimming: 2 bases; J trimming: 5 bases; junction bases outside the gene matches: 5. The germline CDR1 and CDR2 sequences are SGHDT and YYEEEE. Full variable domain (outside the CDR3, taken from reference TRBV5-6 and TRBJ2-3): DAGVTQSPTHLIKTRGQQVTLRCSPKSGHDTVSWYQQALGQGPQFIFQYYEEEERQRGNFPDRFSGHQFPNYSSELNVNALLLGDSALYLCASSFSGGAGDTQYFGPGTRLTVL.

This chain uses TRBV9 with TRBJ2-7, with TRBD2 matching 13 bases. Germline V gene data show CDR1 as SGDLS and CDR2 as YYNGEE. With V trimmed by 3 bases and J by 0 bases, 9 bases remained unmatched. The CDR3 runs to 18 residues. CDR3 sequence (DNA): TGTGCCAGCAGCGGGACCCCGGGACTAGCGGGATTCTCCTACGAGCAGTACTTC. Translation gives CASSGTPGLAGFSYEQYF. The variable domain in full, completed from reference TRBV9 and TRBJ2-7, reads DSGVTQTPKHLITATGQRVTLRCSPRSGDLSVYWYQQSLDQGLQFLIQYYNGEERAKGNILERFSAQQFPDLHSELNLSSLELGDSALYFCASSGTPGLAGFSYEQYFGPGTRLTVT.